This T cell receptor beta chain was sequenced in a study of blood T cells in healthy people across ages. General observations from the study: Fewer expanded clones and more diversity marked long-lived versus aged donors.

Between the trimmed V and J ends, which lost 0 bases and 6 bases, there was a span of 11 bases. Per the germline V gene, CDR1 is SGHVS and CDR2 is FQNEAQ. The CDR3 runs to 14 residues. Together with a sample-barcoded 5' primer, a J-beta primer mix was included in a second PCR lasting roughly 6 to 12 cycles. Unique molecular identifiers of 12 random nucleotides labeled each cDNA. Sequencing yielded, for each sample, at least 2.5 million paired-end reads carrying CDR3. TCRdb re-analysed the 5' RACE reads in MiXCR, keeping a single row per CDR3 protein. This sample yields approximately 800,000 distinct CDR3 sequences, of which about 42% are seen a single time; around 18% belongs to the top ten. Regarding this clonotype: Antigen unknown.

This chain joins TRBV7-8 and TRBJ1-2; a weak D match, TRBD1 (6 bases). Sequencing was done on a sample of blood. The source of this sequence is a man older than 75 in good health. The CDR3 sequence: CASSLAGRGDGYTF. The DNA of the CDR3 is TGTGCCAGCAGCTTAGCGGGCAGGGGAGATGGCTACACCTTC.